This entry concerns a single TCR beta chain. What it binds is unknown. The CDR3 runs 15 residues. Germline V gene lookup returns CDR1 SGHDT and CDR2 YYEEEE. The germline V and J ends were trimmed by 1 base and 0 bases, with 10 bases remaining between them. This sample is drawn from a study of cytomegalovirus exposure and HLA in healthy donors. Study-wide points: TCR beta chain V- and J-gene trimming was linked, in a later analysis, to a missense variant in DCLRE1C. For cytomegalovirus status, the classifier reportedly gave diagnoses with high specificity and sensitivity. Among TCR beta chains, those listed as cytomegalovirus-associated numbered 164.

In the PCR, 60 Vbeta and 13 Jbeta primers were used. Only in-frame clones appear in the TCRdb table, and some are missing; sequencing was by immunoSEQ multiplex PCR. This sample carries 130,000 or so clones, around 79% of them seen once, and the ten largest clones take 1.5%. Specimen: PBMCs. This clonotype originated in a woman in her late teens or twenties in good health and CMV-seronegative. The V and J genes are TRBV5-6 and TRBJ1-1, with D unresolved. Written as DNA, the CDR3 is TGTGCCAGCAGCTTGAAAGCCTCATTGAACACTGAAGCTTTCTTT. Residues: CASSLKASLNTEAFF. Supplemented by reference TRBV5-6 and TRBJ1-1, the full variable domain reads DAGVTQSPTHLIKTRGQQVTLRCSPKSGHDTVSWYQQALGQGPQFIFQYYEEEERQRGNFPDRFSGHQFPNYSSELNVNALLLGDSALYLCASSLKASLNTEAFFGQGTRLTVV.